This T cell receptor (beta chain) comes out of a study of blood T cell repertoires in COVID-19. The V end lost 1 base, the J end lost 7 bases, and 13 bases lay between the germline ends. The CDR3 spans 14 residues. CDR1 is LGHNA and CDR2 is YNFKEQ in the germline V gene. Produced via immunoSEQ multiplex PCR; TCRdb's table is partial and in-frame only. In the table there are 210,000 or so clones, about nine tenths of which are singletons. Sequencing input: peripheral blood. The chain links TRBV4-2 to TRBJ2-5, with D perhaps matching TRBD2 (5 bases). The clonotype was recovered from a man aged 50 to 60 with acute or convalescent COVID-19. Here the CDR3 reads CASSQGSPEGTQYF. In DNA form, the CDR3 reads TGTGCCAGCAGCCAAGGGTCCCCCGAGGGGACCCAGTACTTC.